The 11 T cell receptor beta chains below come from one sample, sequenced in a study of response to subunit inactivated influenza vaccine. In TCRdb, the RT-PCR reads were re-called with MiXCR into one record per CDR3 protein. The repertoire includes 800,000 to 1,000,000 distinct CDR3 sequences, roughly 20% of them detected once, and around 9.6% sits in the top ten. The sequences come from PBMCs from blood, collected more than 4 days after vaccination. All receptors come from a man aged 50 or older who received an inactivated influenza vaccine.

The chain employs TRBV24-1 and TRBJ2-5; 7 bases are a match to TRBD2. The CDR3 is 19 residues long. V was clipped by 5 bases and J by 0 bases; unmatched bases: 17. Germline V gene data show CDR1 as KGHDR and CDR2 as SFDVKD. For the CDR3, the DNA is TGTGCCACCAGTGGGGGTAGCGGGTTCTCAACCCCCTACCAAGAGACCCAGTACTTC. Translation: CATSGGSGFSTPYQETQYF.

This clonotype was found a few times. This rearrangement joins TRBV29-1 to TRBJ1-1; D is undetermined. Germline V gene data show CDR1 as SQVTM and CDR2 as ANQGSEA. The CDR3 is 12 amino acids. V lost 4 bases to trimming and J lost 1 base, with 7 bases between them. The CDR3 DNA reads TGCAGCGTTGCGCCTGGGAACACTGAAGCTTTCTTT. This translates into CSVAPGNTEAFF.

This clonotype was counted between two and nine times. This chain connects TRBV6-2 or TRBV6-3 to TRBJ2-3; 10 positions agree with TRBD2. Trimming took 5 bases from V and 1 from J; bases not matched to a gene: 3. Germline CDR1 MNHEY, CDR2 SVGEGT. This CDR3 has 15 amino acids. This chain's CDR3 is CASSTSGARTDTQYF. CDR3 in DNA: TGTGCCAGCAGTACTAGCGGGGCCCGCACAGATACGCAGTATTTT.

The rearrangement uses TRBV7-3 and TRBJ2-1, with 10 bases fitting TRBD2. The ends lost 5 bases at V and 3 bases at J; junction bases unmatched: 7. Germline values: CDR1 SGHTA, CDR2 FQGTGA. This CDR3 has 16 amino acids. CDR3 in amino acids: CASSPAAGGFYNEQFF. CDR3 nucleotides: TGTGCCAGCAGCCCAGCAGCGGGAGGGTTCTACAATGAGCAGTTCTTC.

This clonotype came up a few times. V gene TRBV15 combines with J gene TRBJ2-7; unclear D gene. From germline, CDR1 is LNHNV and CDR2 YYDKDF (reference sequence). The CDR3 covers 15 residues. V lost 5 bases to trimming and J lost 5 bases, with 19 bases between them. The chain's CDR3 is CATSAQSVDRNEQYF. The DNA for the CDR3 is TGTGCCACCAGCGCACAGTCGGTGGATCGAAACGAGCAGTACTTC.

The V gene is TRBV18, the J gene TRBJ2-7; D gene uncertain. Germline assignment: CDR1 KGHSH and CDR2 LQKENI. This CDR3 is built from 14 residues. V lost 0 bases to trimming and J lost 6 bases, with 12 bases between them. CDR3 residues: CASSPPTSGSEQYF. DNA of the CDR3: TGTGCCAGCTCACCACCGACTTCCGGGTCCGAGCAGTACTTC.

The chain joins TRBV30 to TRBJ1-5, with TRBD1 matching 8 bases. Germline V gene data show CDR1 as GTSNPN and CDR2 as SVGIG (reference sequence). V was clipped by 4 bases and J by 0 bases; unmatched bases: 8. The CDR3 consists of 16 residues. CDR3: CAWTTTGAHSNQPQHF. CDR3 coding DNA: TGTGCCTGGACTACGACAGGGGCTCATAGCAATCAGCCCCAGCATTTT.

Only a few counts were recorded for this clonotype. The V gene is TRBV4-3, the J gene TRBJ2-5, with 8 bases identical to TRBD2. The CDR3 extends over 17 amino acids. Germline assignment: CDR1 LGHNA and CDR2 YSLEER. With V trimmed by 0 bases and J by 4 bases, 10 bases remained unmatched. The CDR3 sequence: CASSQDFLRGGVETQYF. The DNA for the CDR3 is TGCGCCAGCAGCCAAGATTTTTTACGGGGGGGCGTAGAGACCCAGTACTTC.

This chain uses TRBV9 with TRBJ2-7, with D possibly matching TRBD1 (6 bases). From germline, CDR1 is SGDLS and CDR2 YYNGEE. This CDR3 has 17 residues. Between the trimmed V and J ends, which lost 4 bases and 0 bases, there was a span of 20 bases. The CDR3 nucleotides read TGTGCCAGCAGCCCACGTACGGGACACCGAAACTCCTACGAGCAGTACTTC. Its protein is CASSPRTGHRNSYEQYF.

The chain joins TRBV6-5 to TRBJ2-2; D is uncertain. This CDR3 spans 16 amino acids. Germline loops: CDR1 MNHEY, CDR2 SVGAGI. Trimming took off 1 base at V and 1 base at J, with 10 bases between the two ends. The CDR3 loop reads CASSYFLTENTGELFF. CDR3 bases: TGTGCCAGCAGTTACTTTCTGACTGAGAACACCGGGGAGCTGTTTTTT.

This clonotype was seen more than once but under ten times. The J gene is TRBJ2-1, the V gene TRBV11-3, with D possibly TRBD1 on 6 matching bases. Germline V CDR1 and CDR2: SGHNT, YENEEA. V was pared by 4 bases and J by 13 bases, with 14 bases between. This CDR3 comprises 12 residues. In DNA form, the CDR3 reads TGTGCCAGCAGCTGGGGACACGGTGAACAGTTCTTC. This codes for CASSWGHGEQFF.